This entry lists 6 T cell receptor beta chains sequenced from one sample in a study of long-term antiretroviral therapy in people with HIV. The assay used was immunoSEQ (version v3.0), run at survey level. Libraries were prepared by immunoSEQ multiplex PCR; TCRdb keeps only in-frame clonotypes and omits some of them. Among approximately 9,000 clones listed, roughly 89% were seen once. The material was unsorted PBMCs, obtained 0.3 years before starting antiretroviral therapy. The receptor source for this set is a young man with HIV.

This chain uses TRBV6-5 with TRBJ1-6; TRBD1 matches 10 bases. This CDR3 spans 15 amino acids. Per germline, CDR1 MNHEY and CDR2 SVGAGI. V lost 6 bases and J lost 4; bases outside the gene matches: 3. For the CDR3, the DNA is TGTGCCAGCAGCACGGGACAGGGGTATAATTCACCCCTCCACTTT. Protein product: CASSTGQGYNSPLHF.

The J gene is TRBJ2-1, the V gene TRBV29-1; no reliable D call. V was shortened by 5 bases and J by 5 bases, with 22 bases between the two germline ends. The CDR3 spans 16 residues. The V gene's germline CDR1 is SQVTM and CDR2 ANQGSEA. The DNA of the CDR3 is TGCAGCGTTCGACCCTTCTATGCGAACCCGGACAATGAGCAGTTCTTC. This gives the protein CSVRPFYANPDNEQFF.

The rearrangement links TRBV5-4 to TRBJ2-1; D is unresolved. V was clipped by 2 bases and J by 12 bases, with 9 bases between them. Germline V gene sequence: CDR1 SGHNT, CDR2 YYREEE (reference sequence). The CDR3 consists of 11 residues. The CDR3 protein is CASSLVGAQFF. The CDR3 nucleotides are TGTGCCAGCAGCTTAGTGGGTGCGCAGTTCTTC.

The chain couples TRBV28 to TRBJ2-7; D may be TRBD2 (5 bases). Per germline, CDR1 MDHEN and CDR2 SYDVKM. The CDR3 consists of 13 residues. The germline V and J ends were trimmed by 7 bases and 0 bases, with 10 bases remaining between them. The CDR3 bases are TGTGCCAGCACCCTGACTAACTCCTACGAGCAGTACTTC. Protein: CASTLTNSYEQYF.

The CDR3 sequence: CASRPRQGANGYTF. CDR3 in DNA: TGTGCCAGCAGACCCCGACAGGGTGCGAACGGCTACACCTTC. The V call is TRBV2, the J call TRBJ1-2, with 7 bases lining up with TRBD1. This CDR3 has 14 amino acids. With 6 bases clipped from V and 8 bases from J, the junction kept 12 bases outside the gene matches. Germline values: CDR1 SNHLY, CDR2 FYNNEI.

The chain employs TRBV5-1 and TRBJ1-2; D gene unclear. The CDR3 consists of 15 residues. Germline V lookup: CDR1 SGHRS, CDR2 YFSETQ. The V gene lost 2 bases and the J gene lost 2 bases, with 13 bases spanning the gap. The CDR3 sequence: CASSLEDGTNYGYTF. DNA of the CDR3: TGCGCCAGCAGCTTAGAGGACGGAACCAACTATGGCTACACCTTC.